These 12 T cell receptor beta chains were sequenced from one sample in a study of beta chain features in type 1 diabetes. Points from the study as a whole: There was a moderate but significant shortening of TCRB CDR3s in all four CD4+ subsets of Type 1 diabetes patients.

cDNA synthesis used the whole RNA isolate, giving expressed TCRB sequences. Clones were sequenced by immunoSEQ multiplex PCR, and TCRdb holds only the in-frame ones, with some missing. The table lists hundreds of thousands of clones, over 11% of them singletons. These receptors are not linked to any known antigen. Source material: naive CD4+ T cells from blood. These receptor sequences come from a man aged 25-45 years with type 1 diabetes.

The V call is TRBV7-9, the J call TRBJ2-7, with 11 bases aligning to TRBD2. The CDR3 is 15 amino acids. The V segment lost 1 base and the J segment 5 bases; nucleotides outside the gene matches: 4. In germline, CDR1 is SEHNR, CDR2 FQNEAQ (reference sequence). CDR3 in DNA: TGTGCCAGCAGCTTAGGTGTTAGCGGGAGGGACGAGCAGTACTTC. Translating gives CASSLGVSGRDEQYF.

This clone showed up just a few times. V usage is TRBV5-1 and J usage is TRBJ2-5; D might be TRBD2 (5 bases). Germline CDR1 SGHRS, CDR2 YFSETQ. V lost 1 base to trimming and J lost 4 bases, with 11 bases between them. The CDR3 consists of 14 residues. The chain's CDR3 is CASSLSGIGETQYF. The CDR3 DNA sequence: TGCGCCAGCAGCTTGTCGGGGATAGGAGAGACCCAGTACTTC.

The chain couples TRBV4-2 to TRBJ2-1; D is possibly TRBD1 (5 bases). V gave up 7 bases and J gave up 6 bases, with 16 bases separating them. The CDR3 is made up of 14 amino acids. Germline assignment: CDR1 LGHNA and CDR2 YNFKEQ. The CDR3 here is CASTPGWTSNEQFF. The CDR3 DNA reads as TGTGCCAGCACCCCAGGGTGGACATCCAATGAGCAGTTCTTC.

Only a few counts were recorded for this clone. The chain couples TRBV9 to TRBJ1-1; 9 positions match TRBD1. Germline loops: CDR1 SGDLS, CDR2 YYNGEE. Trimming cost V 3 bases and J 4 bases; bases outside gene matches: 7. This CDR3 is 15 amino acids long. The CDR3 coding sequence is TGTGCCAGCAGCGCCCGGGACAGGGAGGGCACTGAAGCTTTCTTT. The encoded protein is CASSARDREGTEAFF. Looking up the rest from reference TRBV9 and TRBJ1-1 gives the full variable domain: DSGVTQTPKHLITATGQRVTLRCSPRSGDLSVYWYQQSLDQGLQFLIQYYNGEERAKGNILERFSAQQFPDLHSELNLSSLELGDSALYFCASSARDREGTEAFFGQGTRLTVV.

V is TRBV6-5 and J is TRBJ2-1; 7 positions agree with TRBD1. Per germline, CDR1 MNHEY and CDR2 SVGAGI. There are 14 residues in the CDR3. V was pared by 2 bases and J by 5 bases, with 3 bases of the junction left unmatched. The CDR3 DNA reads TGTGCCAGCAGTTACGGGGGACAGAACAATGAGCAGTTCTTC. As protein: CASSYGGQNNEQFF.

The table lists this clone with a few counts. The chain recombines TRBV5-5 with TRBJ2-2, with unresolved D. CDR1 is SGHKS and CDR2 is YYEKEE in the germline V gene (reference sequence). CDR3 length: 13 residues. With 2 bases removed from V and 7 bases from J, the gap between germline ends came to 9 bases. CDR3 sequence (DNA): TGTGCCAGCAGCTTCAGTTTTGGCGGGGAGCTGTTTTTT. Translating it yields CASSFSFGGELFF.

The gene calls are TRBV29-1 and TRBJ2-2, with D uncertain. The germline V and J ends were trimmed by 6 bases and 0 bases, with 8 bases remaining between them. This CDR3 region has 13 residues. Germline V gene data show CDR1 as SQVTM and CDR2 as ANQGSEA. The CDR3 loop reads CSVLDANTGELFF. Written as DNA, the CDR3 is TGCAGCGTGCTAGATGCGAACACCGGGGAGCTGTTTTTT.

The chain combines TRBV28 with TRBJ1-2; TRBD1 is a possible D gene (5 bases). Per the germline V gene, CDR1 is MDHEN and CDR2 is SYDVKM. The CDR3 totals 14 residues. The V gene lost 7 bases and the J gene lost 4 bases, with 16 bases spanning the gap. CDR3 bases: TGTGCCAGCACCCGGGCAGGGAGGGCCTATGGCTACACCTTC. Translation gives CASTRAGRAYGYTF.

The gene calls are TRBV28 and TRBJ2-1, with D possibly being TRBD2 (6 bases). The germline gives CDR1 MDHEN, CDR2 SYDVKM. V was pared by 4 bases and J by 11 bases, with 18 bases between. There are 14 residues in the CDR3. DNA for the CDR3: TGTGCCAGCAGTTATAGCGGAGGACAACAGAAGCAGTTCTTC. As protein: CASSYSGGQQKQFF.

The rearrangement links TRBV29-1 to TRBJ2-3; a possible D gene is TRBD1 (6 bases). Germline assignment: CDR1 SQVTM and CDR2 ANQGSEA. This CDR3 has 14 residues. Trimming took 4 bases from V and 0 from J, leaving 11 bases between them. CDR3 coding DNA: TGCAGCGTTGTGGGGGCTGGTAGCACAGATACGCAGTATTTT. Translated, it gives CSVVGAGSTDTQYF.

The V call is TRBV30, the J call TRBJ2-6; 9 bases map to TRBD1. This CDR3 has 17 residues. Germline V gene data show CDR1 as GTSNPN and CDR2 as SVGIG (reference sequence). Losses at the gene ends were 3 bases for V and 2 bases for J; bases not matched to a gene: 8. CDR3 DNA: TGTGCCTGGAGGCCGGGACAGGGACAACCTGGGGCCAACGTCCTGACTTTC. Amino acids: CAWRPGQGQPGANVLTF.

There are a few counts of this clone. The chain recombines TRBV6-1 with TRBJ1-2; TRBD1 matches at 8 bases. After removal of 3 bases from V and 7 bases from J, the junction contained 13 bases not matched to a gene. The CDR3 contains 16 residues. Germline V gene lookup returns CDR1 MNHNS and CDR2 SASEGT. CDR3 sequence: CASSDRAPTGEGGYTF. The CDR3, as DNA: TGTGCCAGCAGTGACCGCGCACCGACAGGGGAGGGTGGCTACACCTTC.